The rows below give T cell receptor beta chains drawn from one sample of a study of cytomegalovirus exposure and HLA in healthy donors. Generated by immunoSEQ multiplex PCR, the TCRdb table keeps only in-frame clones and is missing some. The sample consists of 200,000 or so clones, roughly 84% of them appearing once. Sequenced input: PBMCs. Receptors originate from a woman younger than 30 in good health and CMV-seropositive. CDR3s include the opening cysteine and the closing phenylalanine or tryptophan. Each record gives: V gene, J gene, D gene, clone size, CDR3 DNA, CDR3 protein. The D gene is left open where the match is weak. A clone size is listed for some rows: how often the clone was seen (once, few, many), or a class if it is expanded.

v_gene: TRBV27; j_gene: TRBJ2-7; d_gene: -; abundance: once; CDR3nt: TGTGCCAGCAGTTTTGGTGAGTCCTACGAGCAGTACTTC; CDR3aa: CASSFGESYEQYF
v_gene: TRBV10-2; j_gene: TRBJ2-1; d_gene: -; abundance: -; CDR3nt: TGCGCCAGCAGTGAGTCGGGGGGAAGAGGAGGACATTCCGTATACAATGAGCAGTTCTTC; CDR3aa: CASSESGGRGGHSVYNEQFF
v_gene: TRBV28; j_gene: TRBJ1-2; d_gene: -; abundance: -; CDR3nt: TGTGCCAGCAGTCGGGTTGCGGGGCAAAGCTATGGCTACACCTTC; CDR3aa: CASSRVAGQSYGYTF
v_gene: TRBV6-1; j_gene: TRBJ2-1; d_gene: -; abundance: -; CDR3nt: TGTGCCAGCAGGGACTCCAATTACAATGAGCAGTTCTTC; CDR3aa: CASRDSNYNEQFF
v_gene: TRBV29-1; j_gene: TRBJ1-2; d_gene: TRBD1; abundance: -; CDR3nt: TGCAGCGCCACGACAGGGGTCGAGTATGGCTACACCTTC; CDR3aa: CSATTGVEYGYTF
v_gene: TRBV12-5; j_gene: TRBJ2-1; d_gene: TRBD2; abundance: -; CDR3nt: TGTGCTAGTGGCCGTGGACTAGCGGGGCATGAGCAGTTCTTC; CDR3aa: CASGRGLAGHEQFF
v_gene: TRBV27; j_gene: TRBJ2-4; d_gene: -; abundance: once; CDR3nt: TGTGCCAGCAGTCCCCTCCTAGGAGGCCTAGCCAAAAACATTCAGTACTTC; CDR3aa: CASSPLLGGLAKNIQYF
v_gene: TRBV30; j_gene: TRBJ2-7; d_gene: -; abundance: -; CDR3nt: TGTGCCTGCTCGACAAGCCCCTACGAGCAGTACTTC; CDR3aa: CACSTSPYEQYF
v_gene: TRBV9; j_gene: TRBJ1-5; d_gene: TRBD1; abundance: once; CDR3nt: TGTGCCAGCAGCTCAGACAGGGTAAAACTTAGCAATCAGCCCCAGCATTTT; CDR3aa: CASSSDRVKLSNQPQHF
v_gene: TRBV6-1; j_gene: TRBJ2-7; d_gene: TRBD1; abundance: -; CDR3nt: TGTGCCAGCAGTCCCCGGGACAGGGGGAGCGAGCAGTACTTC; CDR3aa: CASSPRDRGSEQYF
v_gene: TRBV28; j_gene: TRBJ2-7; d_gene: -; abundance: -; CDR3nt: TGTGCCAGCAGTTTATCAGTCCCGCCGAACTACGAGCAGTACTTC; CDR3aa: CASSLSVPPNYEQYF
v_gene: TRBV14; j_gene: TRBJ2-7; d_gene: TRBD1; abundance: -; CDR3nt: TGTGCCAGCAAGGGGGGACAGGGTTTTTCCTACGAGCAGTACTTC; CDR3aa: CASKGGQGFSYEQYF
v_gene: TRBV2; j_gene: TRBJ1-5; d_gene: -; abundance: -; CDR3nt: TGTGCCAGCAGTGAAGGGTCCATGTCCGGGCCCCAGCATTTT; CDR3aa: CASSEGSMSGPQHF
v_gene: TRBV5-1; j_gene: TRBJ2-7; d_gene: -; abundance: -; CDR3nt: TGCGCCAGCAGCCGGGTCGGGGCAGGGGATAGCCACGAGCAGTACTTC; CDR3aa: CASSRVGAGDSHEQYF
v_gene: TRBV7-9; j_gene: TRBJ1-5; d_gene: -; abundance: few; CDR3nt: TGTGCCAGCAGCTTAGCTTCCGAGCCCCAGCATTTT; CDR3aa: CASSLASEPQHF
v_gene: TRBV14; j_gene: TRBJ2-5; d_gene: TRBD1; abundance: -; CDR3nt: TGTGCCAGCAGCATATCGGGACAGTACCAAGAGACCCAGTACTTC; CDR3aa: CASSISGQYQETQYF
v_gene: TRBV4-1; j_gene: TRBJ2-6; d_gene: TRBD1; abundance: -; CDR3nt: TGCGCCAGCAGCCAAGGGGACAGGAGAGCTGGGGCCAACGTCCTGACTTTC; CDR3aa: CASSQGDRRAGANVLTF
v_gene: TRBV15; j_gene: TRBJ2-7; d_gene: TRBD2; abundance: -; CDR3nt: TGTGCCACCAGAGCTCCGGGACTAGCGGGAGGTTACGAGCAGTACTTC; CDR3aa: CATRAPGLAGGYEQYF
v_gene: TRBV28; j_gene: TRBJ2-3; d_gene: -; abundance: -; CDR3nt: TGTGCCAGCAGGAAGGGGACAGATACGCAGTATTTT; CDR3aa: CASRKGTDTQYF
v_gene: TRBV28; j_gene: TRBJ1-4; d_gene: -; abundance: -; CDR3nt: TGTGCCAGCAGTTTACCCCAGGATGCAACTAATGAAAAACTGTTTTTT; CDR3aa: CASSLPQDATNEKLFF
v_gene: TRBV28; j_gene: TRBJ2-2; d_gene: -; abundance: -; CDR3nt: TGTGCCAGCAGCTCGTCCGGGGTCTGGGCCGGGGAGCTGTTTTTT; CDR3aa: CASSSSGVWAGELFF
v_gene: TRBV7-8; j_gene: TRBJ2-3; d_gene: -; abundance: once; CDR3nt: TGTGCCAGCAGGACCCCGGACGGGGTAGGGACAGATACGCAGTATTTT; CDR3aa: CASRTPDGVGTDTQYF
v_gene: TRBV28; j_gene: TRBJ2-1; d_gene: TRBD2; abundance: -; CDR3nt: TGTGCCAGCAGTTCCTCTAGCGGGAGGTCCAATGAGCAGTTCTTC; CDR3aa: CASSSSSGRSNEQFF
v_gene: TRBV27; j_gene: TRBJ1-2; d_gene: -; abundance: -; CDR3nt: TGTGCCAGCAGTTTATTGGGAGCAAACTATGGCTACACCTTC; CDR3aa: CASSLLGANYGYTF
v_gene: TRBV7-6; j_gene: TRBJ2-7; d_gene: -; abundance: few; CDR3nt: TGTGCCAGCAGCTTAGGCGACGAGCAGTACTTC; CDR3aa: CASSLGDEQYF
v_gene: TRBV7-9; j_gene: TRBJ2-7; d_gene: -; abundance: -; CDR3nt: TGTGCCAGCGGTCTCGGGTCCTACGAGCAGTACTTC; CDR3aa: CASGLGSYEQYF
v_gene: TRBV18; j_gene: TRBJ1-4; d_gene: -; abundance: -; CDR3nt: TGTGCCAGCTCACCGAGGATAGGGACACATGAACCAAATGAAAAACTGTTTTTT; CDR3aa: CASSPRIGTHEPNEKLFF
v_gene: TRBV7-2; j_gene: TRBJ1-2; d_gene: TRBD1; abundance: once; CDR3nt: TGTGCCAGCAGTTTAGGGACAGGACGTGGCTACACCTTC; CDR3aa: CASSLGTGRGYTF
v_gene: TRBV15; j_gene: TRBJ2-1; d_gene: -; abundance: -; CDR3nt: TGTGCCACCAGCAGAGATTTGCGGGTTAGCAATGAGCAGTTCTTC; CDR3aa: CATSRDLRVSNEQFF
v_gene: TRBV5-4; j_gene: TRBJ2-7; d_gene: TRBD2; abundance: -; CDR3nt: TGTGCCAGCAGCTCGGGACTAGCGGGATATTACGAGCAGTACTTC; CDR3aa: CASSSGLAGYYEQYF
v_gene: TRBV29-1; j_gene: TRBJ2-3; d_gene: TRBD2; abundance: -; CDR3nt: TGCAGCGTTGGATCCGCGGGAGGGCGCGCAGATACGCAGTATTTT; CDR3aa: CSVGSAGGRADTQYF
v_gene: TRBV27; j_gene: TRBJ2-7; d_gene: TRBD1; abundance: -; CDR3nt: TGTGCCAGCAGTTTAAAGGCAGGGGGTGGGTACGAGCAGTACTTC; CDR3aa: CASSLKAGGGYEQYF
v_gene: TRBV27; j_gene: TRBJ2-1; d_gene: -; abundance: -; CDR3nt: TGTGCCAGCAGATTGGAGGAGAGCTCCTACAATGAGCAGTTCTTC; CDR3aa: CASRLEESSYNEQFF
v_gene: TRBV28; j_gene: TRBJ2-7; d_gene: TRBD1; abundance: -; CDR3nt: TGTGCCAGCAGCCAGGACAGGACACGCTCCTACGAGCAGTACTTC; CDR3aa: CASSQDRTRSYEQYF
v_gene: TRBV9; j_gene: TRBJ2-7; d_gene: TRBD2; abundance: once; CDR3nt: TGTGCCAGCAGCGTAGGGTCTAGCGGGACCTACGAGCAGTACTTC; CDR3aa: CASSVGSSGTYEQYF
v_gene: TRBV5-1; j_gene: TRBJ2-1; d_gene: TRBD2; abundance: -; CDR3nt: TGCGCCAGCAGTAACGGGACTAGCGGCAATGAGCAGTTCTTC; CDR3aa: CASSNGTSGNEQFF
v_gene: TRBV28; j_gene: TRBJ2-5; d_gene: -; abundance: -; CDR3nt: TGTGCCAGCAGCCGGGACTCCCAAGAGACCCAGTACTTC; CDR3aa: CASSRDSQETQYF
v_gene: TRBV9; j_gene: TRBJ2-2; d_gene: -; abundance: -; CDR3nt: TGTGCCAGCAGCGAAACTAGTTGGCTCCTAGTGGGGGAGCTGTTTTTT; CDR3aa: CASSETSWLLVGELFF
v_gene: TRBV7-8; j_gene: TRBJ2-7; d_gene: TRBD2; abundance: -; CDR3nt: TGTGCCAGCAGCCATAGCGGGAGAGGCTCCGAGCAGTACTTC; CDR3aa: CASSHSGRGSEQYF
v_gene: TRBV2; j_gene: TRBJ2-2; d_gene: -; abundance: -; CDR3nt: TGTGCCAGCAGTGAATTCCACCGGGGGACCGGGGAGCTGTTTTTT; CDR3aa: CASSEFHRGTGELFF
v_gene: TRBV27; j_gene: TRBJ2-7; d_gene: -; abundance: -; CDR3nt: TGTGCCAGCAGCTCCACGAGTTCCTACGAGCAGTACTTC; CDR3aa: CASSSTSSYEQYF
v_gene: TRBV27; j_gene: TRBJ1-5; d_gene: -; abundance: -; CDR3nt: TGTGCCAGCAGTCCGAAAGCGGGCCCCTATAGCAATCAGCCCCAGCATTTT; CDR3aa: CASSPKAGPYSNQPQHF
v_gene: TRBV28; j_gene: TRBJ1-5; d_gene: TRBD1; abundance: -; CDR3nt: TGTGCCAGCAGTTTCGGGACAGGGAATCAGCCCCAGCATTTT; CDR3aa: CASSFGTGNQPQHF
v_gene: TRBV6-6; j_gene: TRBJ2-7; d_gene: -; abundance: -; CDR3nt: TGTGCCAGCAGTTACTCTTCCGACGAGCAGTACTTC; CDR3aa: CASSYSSDEQYF
v_gene: TRBV15; j_gene: TRBJ1-5; d_gene: -; abundance: -; CDR3nt: TGTGCCACCAGCAGACGACGGGACACCGATCAGCCCCAGCATTTT; CDR3aa: CATSRRRDTDQPQHF
v_gene: TRBV13; j_gene: TRBJ2-1; d_gene: TRBD2; abundance: -; CDR3nt: TGTGCCAGCAGCCCCAGCGGGAGTCCCGATGAGCAGTTCTTC; CDR3aa: CASSPSGSPDEQFF
v_gene: TRBV6-1; j_gene: TRBJ2-7; d_gene: -; abundance: -; CDR3nt: TGTGCCAGCAGTGACTCATCGGCAGGGTCCTACGAGCAGTACTTC; CDR3aa: CASSDSSAGSYEQYF
v_gene: TRBV7-9; j_gene: TRBJ1-2; d_gene: TRBD1; abundance: -; CDR3nt: TGTGCCAGCAGCCCGGTCCGACAGGGGGTCTATGGCTACACCTTC; CDR3aa: CASSPVRQGVYGYTF
v_gene: TRBV10-3; j_gene: TRBJ2-1; d_gene: TRBD2; abundance: -; CDR3nt: TGTGCCATCACGGGAGGTACCGGGTTGGGGACCTACAATGAGCAGTTCTTC; CDR3aa: CAITGGTGLGTYNEQFF
v_gene: TRBV5-8; j_gene: TRBJ2-1; d_gene: TRBD2; abundance: -; CDR3nt: TGTGCCAGCAGCTTGGGGTTAGCGGGAGGAGGGGATGAGCAGTTCTTC; CDR3aa: CASSLGLAGGGDEQFF
v_gene: TRBV15; j_gene: TRBJ1-1; d_gene: -; abundance: -; CDR3nt: TGTGCCACCAGCAGAGACAGGACATCGAACACTGAAGCTTTCTTT; CDR3aa: CATSRDRTSNTEAFF
v_gene: TRBV27; j_gene: TRBJ2-1; d_gene: TRBD1; abundance: -; CDR3nt: TGTGCCAGCAGTTCACCGGGACAGGGGCGCGAGCAGTTCTTC; CDR3aa: CASSSPGQGREQFF
v_gene: TRBV19; j_gene: TRBJ1-3; d_gene: -; abundance: -; CDR3nt: TGTGCCAGTAGTGAGGCGGCGCAGGGCGACGGAAACACCATATATTTT; CDR3aa: CASSEAAQGDGNTIYF
v_gene: TRBV28; j_gene: TRBJ1-1; d_gene: TRBD1; abundance: -; CDR3nt: TGTGCCAGCAGTTTTGACAGGGCGAACACTGAAGCTTTCTTT; CDR3aa: CASSFDRANTEAFF
v_gene: TRBV7-8; j_gene: TRBJ2-7; d_gene: TRBD1; abundance: -; CDR3nt: TGTGCCAGCAGCCCCAGACAGGGGGTGATCTACGAGCAGTACTTC; CDR3aa: CASSPRQGVIYEQYF
v_gene: TRBV7-2; j_gene: TRBJ1-2; d_gene: TRBD1; abundance: -; CDR3nt: TGTGCCAGCAATCCGGCCTTTGGAGGGGGCCCCTATGGCTACACCTTC; CDR3aa: CASNPAFGGGPYGYTF
v_gene: TRBV7-8; j_gene: TRBJ2-7; d_gene: -; abundance: -; CDR3nt: TGTGCCAGCAGCTCAGGTCGTGGGGGCACGGACGAGCAGTACTTC; CDR3aa: CASSSGRGGTDEQYF
v_gene: TRBV2; j_gene: TRBJ1-1; d_gene: TRBD1; abundance: -; CDR3nt: TGTGCCAGCAGTGTTACGGACAGGCTCGGAAGTTGGGACACTGAAGCTTTCTTT; CDR3aa: CASSVTDRLGSWDTEAFF
v_gene: TRBV5-1; j_gene: TRBJ1-5; d_gene: -; abundance: once; CDR3nt: TGCGCCAGCAGCTTGAGCGGGAACAATCAGCCCCAGCATTTT; CDR3aa: CASSLSGNNQPQHF